This TCR beta chain appears in the sequencing data of a study of T cell responses to AZD1222 COVID-19 vaccine. Across the whole study: Second-dose timings of about 4 or about 12 weeks were pooled.

Broader study findings: All repertoire sampling was performed exclusively after the peak T cell response. Donors were largely white British and mainly female; clonal diversity was possibly underestimated. Spike-specific TCR breadth and depth grew following two AZD1222 doses.

This clone occurred a few times. Its specificity is not known. Produced via immunoSEQ multiplex PCR; TCRdb's table is partial and in-frame only. The sample shows over 100,000 clones, 87% of them seen only once. The V gene end was trimmed by 1 base and the J gene end by 7 bases; junction bases not matched to a gene: 15. The CDR3 loop spans 17 amino acids. Germline V gene data show CDR1 as LGHNA and CDR2 as YNFKEQ. This chain connects TRBV4-2 to TRBJ2-7, with 8 bases aligning to TRBD2. This TCR derives from an adult in good health. This material consisted of peripheral blood, taken on day 0 of AZD1222 vaccination. CDR3 region: CASSQVGLGAGGREQYF. The CDR3 bases are TGTGCCAGCAGCCAAGTGGGCCTAGGGGCGGGAGGACGTGAGCAGTACTTC.